This T cell receptor (beta chain) emerged from a study of control samples from healthy donors and cancer patients. The V and J ends lost 1 base and 3 bases respectively, with 12 bases between them. The CDR3 loop spans 15 amino acids. CDR1 SGHNT and CDR2 YYREEE come from the germline V gene (reference sequence). Concerning this clone itself: Additional DNA sequences in this sample encode the identical CDR3.

Measured with immunoSEQ multiplex PCR; TCRdb has only the in-frame clones, and not every one. The sample shows approximately 220,000 clones, roughly 94% of them seen only once. The sequence derives from a man aged 45-60 years in good health. Specimen: blood. V is TRBV5-4 and J is TRBJ2-3; TRBD1 or TRBD2 may be the D gene (7 bases each). The CDR3 DNA reads as TGTGCCAGCAGCTTGCCAGGGGGGGGGACAGATACGCAGTATTTT. Translation: CASSLPGGGTDTQYF. Drawing the rest from reference TRBV5-4 and TRBJ2-3, the complete variable domain is ETGVTQSPTHLIKTRGQQVTLRCSSQSGHNTVSWYQQALGQGPQFIFQYYREEENGRGNFPPRFSGLQFPNYSSELNVNALELDDSALYLCASSLPGGGTDTQYFGPGTRLTVL.